Only a few counts were recorded for the clone carrying this TCR beta chain. The data are from a study of blood T cells in healthy people across ages. Trimming left V 0 bases short and J 1 base short, with 6 bases between. The germline V gene has CDR1 MNHEY and CDR2 SVGAGI. CDR3 length: 14 residues. A sample-barcoded 5' primer and a J-beta primer mix were used in a second PCR of roughly 7 to 12 cycles. TCRdb passed the 5' RACE reads through MiXCR, listing each CDR3 protein once. In the table there are 1,500,000 or so distinct CDR3 sequences, approximately 59% of which are singletons. The sequenced sample consisted of blood. This chain joins TRBV6-5 and TRBJ1-1; D is unresolved. This TCR was recovered from a man aged 18 to 35 in good health. Written as DNA, the CDR3 is TGTGCCAGCAGTTACTCGCCAGCGAACACTGAAGCTTTCTTT. It translates to CASSYSPANTEAFF.